This TCR beta chain was sequenced during a study of technical replicates of blood from several donors. Only in-frame clones appear in the TCRdb table, and some are missing; sequencing was by immunoSEQ multiplex PCR. The sample holds more than 75,000 clones, 90% to 96% seen once. The J segment lost 2 bases and the V segment lost 1 base, leaving 1 base of the junction unmatched. The CDR3 covers 13 residues. Germline V gene sequence: CDR1 GTSNPN, CDR2 SVGIG (reference sequence). Sequenced sample: T cells isolated from PBMCs. This chain uses TRBV30 with TRBJ1-2; 7 positions agree with TRBD1. The origin of this receptor is a human donor in good health. The CDR3 DNA is TGTGCCTGGAGTGAAGGGGGCAACTATGGCTACACCTTC. Translated, it gives CAWSEGGNYGYTF. Supplemented by reference TRBV30 and TRBJ1-2, the full variable domain reads SQTIHQWPATLVQPVGSPLSLECTVEGTSNPNLYWYRQAAGRGLQLLFYSVGIGQISSEVPQNLSASRPQDRQFILSSKKLLLSDSGFYLCAWSEGGNYGYTFGSGTRLTVV.